Below, 15 T cell receptor beta chains from the same sample are listed, as sequenced in a study of blood T cell repertoires in COVID-19. The table came from immunoSEQ multiplex PCR; TCRdb's copy has only in-frame clones and leaves some out. The table has 170,000 or so clones, 88% seen once. The source material was PBMCs or T cells enriched from blood (not recorded which). The receptor source for this set is a woman between 18 and 29 years old who had recovered from COVID-19.

This chain connects TRBV18 to TRBJ2-7, with TRBD2 matching 12 bases. The CDR3 consists of 15 residues. Germline V gene data show CDR1 as KGHSH and CDR2 as LQKENI. J was trimmed by 4 bases and V by 3 bases; bases with no gene match: 4. The CDR3 spells CASSPGLAGIYEQYF. The CDR3 coding sequence is TGTGCCAGCTCACCCGGACTAGCGGGAATATACGAGCAGTACTTC.

The gene calls are TRBV21-1 and TRBJ2-4; the table gives TRBD1 as D, unverified against the DNA. TRBV21-1 corresponds to a pseudogene. The CDR3 sequence is 14 residues long. DNA of the CDR3: TGTGCCAGCAAAGGGACAGTAGCCAAAAACATTCAGTACTTC. Its protein product is CASKGTVAKNIQYF.

The V and J genes are TRBV9 and TRBJ1-1; D is ambiguous. Germline V gene lookup returns CDR1 SGDLS and CDR2 YYNGEE. The CDR3 extends over 16 amino acids. Trimming stripped 0 bases from V and 1 base from J, with 13 bases between. CDR3 protein: CASSVAPELKNTEAFF. As DNA, the CDR3 is TGTGCCAGCAGCGTAGCCCCAGAACTAAAGAACACTGAAGCTTTCTTT.

This rearrangement joins TRBV4-1 to TRBJ1-1; 7 bases are shared with TRBD1. The CDR3 is made up of 15 amino acids. Germline V lookup: CDR1 MGHRA, CDR2 YSYEKL. Trimming removed 2 bases from V and 1 base from J; junction bases left unmatched: 4. CDR3 nucleotide sequence: TGCGCCAGCAGCCAAAACAGGGGTCCGAACACTGAAGCTTTCTTT. Translation gives CASSQNRGPNTEAFF.

J is TRBJ1-1 and V is TRBV30, with 7 bases aligning to TRBD1. Per germline, CDR1 GTSNPN and CDR2 SVGIG (reference sequence). The CDR3 sequence is 13 residues long. Trimming cost V 4 bases and J 1 base; bases outside gene matches: 3. The chain's CDR3 is CAWMRQGNTEAFF. DNA of the CDR3: TGTGCCTGGATGAGACAGGGGAACACTGAAGCTTTCTTT.

The rearrangement uses TRBV6-5 and TRBJ1-5; no firm D call. Germline V gene data show CDR1 as MNHEY and CDR2 as SVGAGI. The CDR3 loop spans 13 amino acids. V shed 7 bases and J shed 7 bases, with 14 bases lying between them. The CDR3 spells CASIEGKQQPQHF. CDR3 nucleotide sequence: TGTGCCAGCATAGAGGGCAAACAACAGCCCCAGCATTTT.

The chain links TRBV4-2 to TRBJ1-4; 8 bases are shared with TRBD1. CDR1 LGHNA and CDR2 YNFKEQ come from the germline V gene. CDR3 size: 17 residues. V shed 2 bases and J 0 bases; nucleotides not matched to a gene: 5. The CDR3 nucleotides are TGTGCCAGCAGCCAAACAGGGGGAATTGCAACTAATGAAAAACTGTTTTTT. Encoded protein: CASSQTGGIATNEKLFF.

This clone was detected a few times. Its ends do not fully match the called genes, so a read error is possible. The chain recombines TRBV6-2 or TRBV6-3 with TRBJ2-7; 7 bases match TRBD1. CDR1 and CDR2 (germline): MNHEY, SVGEGT. The CDR3 consists of 13 residues. CDR3 nucleotide sequence: TGTGCCAGCAGTTACTCCGAATCCCGGGACAGATTTTTC. Translation gives CASSYSESRDRFF.

The CDR3 DNA follows: TGTGCCAGCAGGCCCCCTCCAAGTCTAGGGGACACCGGGGAGCTGTTTTTT. Translation gives CASRPPPSLGDTGELFF. V usage is TRBV7-3 and J usage is TRBJ2-2; maybe TRBD1 (5 bases). This CDR3 has 17 residues. Germline CDR1 and CDR2: SGHTA and FQGTGA. V lost 6 bases and J lost 3, with 20 bases in between.

CDR3 DNA sequence: TGTGCCTGGACATTACTAGCGGCTCAAGAGACCCAGTACTTC. It is translated as CAWTLLAAQETQYF. V usage is TRBV30 and J usage is TRBJ2-5; 8 bases map to TRBD2. V trimming: 4 bases; J trimming: 2 bases; junction bases outside the gene matches: 6. The CDR3 totals 14 residues. CDR1 and CDR2 from the germline V gene are GTSNPN and SVGIG (reference sequence). Complete variable domain (other parts from reference TRBV30 and TRBJ2-5): SQTIHQWPATLVQPVGSPLSLECTVEGTSNPNLYWYRQAAGRGLQLLFYSVGIGQISSEVPQNLSASRPQDRQFILSSKKLLLSDSGFYLCAWTLLAAQETQYFGPGTRLLVL.

The chain recombines TRBV28 with TRBJ1-2; TRBD1 matches at 7 bases. Germline loops: CDR1 MDHEN, CDR2 SYDVKM. The CDR3 extends over 15 amino acids. V gave up 5 bases and J gave up 0 bases; unmatched junction bases: 6. This CDR3 reads CASSIGGGTNYGYTF. CDR3 DNA sequence: TGTGCCAGCAGTATAGGGGGCGGAACTAACTATGGCTACACCTTC.

The rearrangement links TRBV3-1 (or the pseudogene TRBV3-2) to TRBJ2-3; 9 bases are shared with TRBD1. Germline CDR1 LGHDT, CDR2 YNNKEL (reference sequence). V was clipped by 0 bases and J by 2 bases; unmatched bases: 6. The CDR3 length is 17 residues. CDR3 region: CASSQEGDRAYTDTQYF. The CDR3 bases are TGTGCCAGCAGCCAAGAGGGGGACAGGGCTTACACAGATACGCAGTATTTT.

The V gene is TRBV5-4, the J gene TRBJ1-2; D remains unclear. This CDR3 has 12 amino acids. The ends were cut back, 2 bases at V and 5 bases at J, with 7 bases in the middle. Germline assignment: CDR1 SGHNT and CDR2 YYREEE (reference sequence). CDR3 coding DNA: TGTGCCAGCAGCTTAGACACTTATGGCTACACCTTC. Amino acid sequence: CASSLDTYGYTF.

The chain couples TRBV28 to TRBJ1-5; D is ambiguous. The CDR3 has 15 amino acids. V gave up 7 bases and J gave up 7 bases, with 20 bases separating them. Germline V CDR1 and CDR2: MDHEN, SYDVKM. The CDR3 region is CASKISFPHSQPQHF. The CDR3 DNA follows: TGTGCCAGCAAAATTAGTTTCCCCCACTCACAGCCCCAGCATTTT.

V gene TRBV7-9 combines with J gene TRBJ2-7; tentatively, D is TRBD1 (6 bases). This CDR3 contains 17 residues. Germline-derived CDR1 and CDR2 are SEHNR and FQNEAQ (reference sequence). With 2 bases removed from V and 3 bases from J, the gap between germline ends came to 20 bases. The CDR3 loop reads CASSLSQGPYIDYEQYF. The CDR3, as DNA: TGTGCCAGCAGCTTATCTCAGGGGCCTTATATTGACTACGAGCAGTACTTC.